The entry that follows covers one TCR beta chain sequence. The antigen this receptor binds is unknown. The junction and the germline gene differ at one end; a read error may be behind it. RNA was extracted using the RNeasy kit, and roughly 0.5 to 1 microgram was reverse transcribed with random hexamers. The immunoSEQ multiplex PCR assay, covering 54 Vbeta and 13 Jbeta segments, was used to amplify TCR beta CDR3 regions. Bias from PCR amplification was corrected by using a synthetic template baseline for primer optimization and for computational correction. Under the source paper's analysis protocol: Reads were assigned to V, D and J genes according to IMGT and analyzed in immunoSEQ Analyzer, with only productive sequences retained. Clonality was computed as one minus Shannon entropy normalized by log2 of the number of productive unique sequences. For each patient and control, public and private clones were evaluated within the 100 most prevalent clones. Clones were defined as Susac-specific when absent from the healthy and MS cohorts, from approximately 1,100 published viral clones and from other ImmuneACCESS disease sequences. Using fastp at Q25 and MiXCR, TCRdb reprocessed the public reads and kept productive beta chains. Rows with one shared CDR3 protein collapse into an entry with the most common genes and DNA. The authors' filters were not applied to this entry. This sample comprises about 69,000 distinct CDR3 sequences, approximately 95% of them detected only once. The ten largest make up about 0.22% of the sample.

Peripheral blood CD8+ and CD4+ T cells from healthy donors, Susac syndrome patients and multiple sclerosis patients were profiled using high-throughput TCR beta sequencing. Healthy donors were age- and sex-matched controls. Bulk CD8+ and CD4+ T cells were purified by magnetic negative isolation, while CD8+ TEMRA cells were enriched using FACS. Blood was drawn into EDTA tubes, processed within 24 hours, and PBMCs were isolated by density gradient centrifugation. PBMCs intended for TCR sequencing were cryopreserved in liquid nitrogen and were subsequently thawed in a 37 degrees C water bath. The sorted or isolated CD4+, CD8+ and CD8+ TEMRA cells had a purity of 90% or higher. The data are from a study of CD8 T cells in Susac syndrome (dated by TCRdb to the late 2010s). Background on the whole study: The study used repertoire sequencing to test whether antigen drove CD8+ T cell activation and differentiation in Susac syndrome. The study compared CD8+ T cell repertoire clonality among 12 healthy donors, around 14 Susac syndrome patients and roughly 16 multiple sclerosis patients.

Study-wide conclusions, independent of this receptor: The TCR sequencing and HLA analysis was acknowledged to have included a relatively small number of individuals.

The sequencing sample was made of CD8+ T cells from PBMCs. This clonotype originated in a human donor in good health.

The CDR3 reads CASSSRPGGANVLTF. The nucleotide sequence is TGTGCTAGCAGCTCTCGACCTGGTGGGGCCAACGTCCTGACTTTC. The V and J segments used are TRBV7-7 and TRBJ2-6; the D gene is not confidently resolved. The CDR3 covers 15 residues, taking in both the cysteine and the phenylalanine. The kept DNA is CDR3 alone, 45 bases in frame from the first base. Reading the germline V gene (reference sequence) gives CDR1 SSHAT and CDR2 FNYEAQ.